Each of the 25 T cell receptor beta chains below was sequenced from the same sample in a study of T cell clonality in common variable immunodeficiency (dated by TCRdb to the mid-2010s). To prepare the library, the immunoSEQ multiplex PCR assay was applied. What TCRdb holds here is the immuneACCESS table cut down to in-frame rearrangements. Part of the clones is not present; checked against another copy, under half of the missing clones reflect an unresolved V gene, and the others are unexplained. This sample was tabulated with approximately 50,000 clones, among which there are no singletons. About 2% of the sample comes from the top ten. The source material was peripheral blood mononuclear cells. Source of these receptors: a person between 18 and 69 years old in good health.

As for this clone: Read data end 3 residues before the CDR3 end; the end is taken from the germline J gene. This chain links TRBV18 with TRBJ2-3; D could derive from TRBD1 or TRBD2 (5 bases each). This CDR3 has 14 residues. CDR1 and CDR2 (germline): KGHSH, LQKENI. The CDR3 sequence is CASSPSRDWETQYF. The sequenced CDR3 bases are TGTGCCAGCTCCCCCAGCAGGGATTGGGAGACG.

This clone showed up many times. The observed sequence ends 3 residues before the CDR3 terminus, with the missing tail filled in from the germline J gene. The chain joins TRBV20-1 to TRBJ2-5; 8 nucleotides match TRBD2. The CDR3 contains 14 residues. J gave up 5 bases and V 0 bases, and 5 bases lay outside the gene matches. In germline, CDR1 is DFQATT, CDR2 SNEGSKA (reference sequence). The part of the CDR3 DNA that was read is TGCAGTGCTAGAGATCCGGGCGGGGGGGAGACC. This codes for CSARDPGGGET. Given in full, the CDR3 is CSARDPGGGETQYF.

Of note for this clone: The read comes to an end 3 residues before the CDR3 does, leaving the germline J gene to fill in the end. This sequence joins TRBV6-2 or TRBV6-3 and TRBJ2-3, with 10 nucleotides matching TRBD2. The CDR3 contains 16 residues. With 1 base clipped from V and 4 bases from J, the junction kept 5 bases outside the gene matches. Germline-derived CDR1 and CDR2 are MNHEY and SVGEGT. The sequenced part of the CDR3 DNA is TGTGCCAGCAGTTACTGGGGTAGCGGGGGGTCAGATACG. It translates to CASSYWGSGGSDT. The CDR3 reads in full as CASSYWGSGGSDTQYF.

This clone has ten or more counts. The read halts 3 residues ahead of the CDR3 end, with the missing end drawn from the germline J gene. V usage is TRBV19 and J usage is TRBJ1-2; 8 nucleotides line up with TRBD1. Germline lookup yields CDR1 LNHDA and CDR2 SQIVND (reference sequence). The CDR3 length is 13 residues. The CDR3 bases that were read are TGTGCCAGTAGTATAGGACAGGGGCGCGGC. It specifies CASSIGQGRG. Given in full, the CDR3 is CASSIGQGRGYTF.

This clone was observed many times. The CDR3 extends 3 residues past the end of the read, so its final part is completed from the germline J gene. This chain links TRBV19 with TRBJ1-1, with 7 nucleotides matching TRBD1. V trimming: 6 bases; J trimming: 7 bases; junction bases outside the gene matches: 2. CDR1 is LNHDA, CDR2 SQIVND, per germline (reference sequence). The CDR3 contains 11 residues. Incomplete CDR3 DNA: TGTGCCAGTAGGGGGACAGTTGAA. Its protein product is CASRGTVE. Given in full, the CDR3 is CASRGTVEAFF.

This clone was observed at least ten times. The read halts 3 residues ahead of the CDR3 end, with the missing end drawn from the germline J gene. The V call is TRBV7-3, the J call TRBJ1-2; possibly TRBD1 for D (6 bases). Looked up from germline, CDR1 is SGHTA and CDR2 is FQGTGA. V lost 1 base, J lost 0 bases, and 15 bases lay in between. This CDR3 contains 17 residues. The CDR3 sequence is CASSLISWGQANYGYTF. CDR3 bases read: TGTGCCAGCAGCTTAATCTCCTGGGGACAAGCTAACTATGGC.

This clone showed up many times. The read ends 3 residues shy of where the CDR3 ends; the end is completed using the germline J gene. The same CDR3 arises from other DNA sequences in this sample as well. This chain uses TRBV18 with TRBJ1-1; 9 bases align to TRBD1. Germline V gene data show CDR1 as KGHSH and CDR2 as LQKENI. V lost 3 bases and J lost 1; bases outside the gene matches: 0. The CDR3 is 14 residues long. The CDR3 loop is CASSPDRGNTEAFF. The CDR3 bases that were read are TGTGCCAGCTCACCGGACAGGGGGAACACTGAA.

This clone has ten or more counts. The read terminates 3 residues ahead of where the CDR3 ends, so the germline J gene completes it. V and J are TRBV5-6 and TRBJ1-2; D might be TRBD1 (6 bases). This CDR3 comprises 15 residues. Germline V gene lookup returns CDR1 SGHDT and CDR2 YYEEEE. Trimming pared 4 bases from V and 4 bases from J, leaving 17 bases between. Partial CDR3 DNA: TGTGCCAGCAGCCTCCCGCGGGGGGCTCTCTATGGC. This encodes CASSLPRGALYG. From start to end, the CDR3 is CASSLPRGALYGYTF.

Many counts were recorded for this clone. The CDR3: CASRTTGTSYEQYF. The CDR3 DNA, read in part, is TGTGCCAGTAGGACGACAGGGACCTCCTACGAG. The chain combines TRBV19 with TRBJ2-7, with 7 bases identical to TRBD1. The read halts 3 residues ahead of the CDR3 end, with the missing end drawn from the germline J gene. With 6 bases clipped from V and 0 bases from J, the junction kept 5 bases outside the gene matches. Germline-derived CDR1 and CDR2 are LNHDA and SQIVND (reference sequence). This CDR3 comprises 14 residues.

There are a few counts of this clone. The sequenced fragment ends 3 residues before the CDR3 boundary, so the rest is inferred from the germline J gene. V usage is TRBV19 and J usage is TRBJ2-2; 8 nucleotides align to TRBD1. The junction had 0 bases not matched to a gene; V was cut back by 11 bases and J by 1 base. The CDR3 covers 12 residues. CDR1 and CDR2 from the germline V gene are LNHDA and SQIVND (reference sequence). This CDR3 reads CAGTGNTGELFF. CDR3 bases read: TGTGCCGGGACAGGGAACACCGGGGAG.

This clone appeared many times. The read falls 3 residues short of the CDR3 end, and the missing part is taken from the germline J gene. The chain uses TRBV10-3 and TRBJ1-3; D unclear. This CDR3 spans 11 amino acids. Between the trimmed V and J ends, which lost 6 bases and 3 bases, there was a span of 3 bases. Germline V gene data show CDR1 as ENHRY and CDR2 as SYGVKD. This chain's CDR3 is CAISLGNTIYF. The sequenced part of the CDR3 DNA is TGTGCCATCAGCCTTGGAAACACC.

This clone was observed many times. The CDR3 end is not reached by the read, which stops 3 residues before it; the germline J gene fills it in. The V and J genes are TRBV5-1 and TRBJ2-5; TRBD1 matches 8 bases. V trimming: 0 bases; J trimming: 4 bases; junction bases outside the gene matches: 8. CDR1 is SGHRS and CDR2 is YFSETQ in the germline V gene. The length of the CDR3 is 16 residues. Incomplete CDR3 DNA: TGCGCCAGCAGCTTGGGGTTGATGCAGGGGGCAGAGACC. Protein product: CASSLGLMQGAET. From start to end, the CDR3 is CASSLGLMQGAETQYF.

This clone was counted many times. Read coverage stops 3 residues before the CDR3 terminus; the germline J gene supplies the remainder. The chain uses TRBV7-3 and TRBJ1-5; weak D call: TRBD1 (6 bases). The CDR3 totals 13 residues. V lost 5 bases and J 9 bases, leaving 14 bases between the germline ends. CDR1 SGHTA and CDR2 FQGTGA come from the germline V gene. CDR3 DNA (partial): TGTGCCAGCAGCGAGACAGGAGGGGGGCCC. It yields the protein CASSETGGGP. The CDR3 as a whole reads CASSETGGGPQHF.

In this sample, this clone turned up many times. The read ends 3 residues early relative to the CDR3; the germline J gene fills the gap. The chain has TRBV9 and TRBJ1-4; D possibly corresponds to TRBD1 (5 bases). This CDR3 region has 16 residues. Germline CDR1 is SGDLS and CDR2 is YYNGEE. The V and J ends lost 4 bases and 0 bases respectively, with 13 bases between them. CDR3 DNA, as far as it was read: TGTGCCAGCAGCTCACACACAGGATCAACTAATGAAAAA. It yields the protein CASSSHTGSTNEK. The full-length CDR3 reads as CASSSHTGSTNEKLFF.

The sample holds many counts of this clone. The CDR3 sequence: CSAADRENYGYTF. The CDR3 bases that were read are TGCAGTGCTGCGGACAGGGAGAACTATGGC. The V and J genes are TRBV20-1 and TRBJ1-2; 8 nucleotides match TRBD1. The read terminates 3 residues ahead of where the CDR3 ends, so the germline J gene completes it. Trimming removed 5 bases from V and 2 bases from J; junction bases left unmatched: 4. CDR3 length: 13 amino acids. CDR1 and CDR2 (germline): DFQATT, SNEGSKA (reference sequence).

Worth noting for this clone: The read terminates 3 residues before the CDR3 end, so the remaining end is supplied by the germline J gene. This same CDR3 is encoded by further DNA sequences in the sample. The rearrangement joins TRBV5-1 to TRBJ2-1; 7 bases are a match to TRBD2. Germline lookup yields CDR1 SGHRS and CDR2 YFSETQ. Unmatched junction bases numbered 4, after V lost 4 bases and J lost 6 bases. This CDR3 comprises 13 residues. CDR3 region: CASSLGTTNEQFF. CDR3 bases read: TGCGCCAGCAGCCTAGGGACTACCAATGAG.

This clone was seen ten or more times. The read falls 3 residues short of the CDR3 end, and the missing part is taken from the germline J gene. The genes are TRBV5-1 and TRBJ2-7; D is possibly TRBD1 (6 bases). CDR3 length equals 15 residues. Trimming took off 4 bases at V and 5 bases at J, with 19 bases between the two ends. Germline V gives CDR1 SGHRS, CDR2 YFSETQ. Incomplete CDR3 DNA: TGCGCCAGCAGCCCACTGTTGGGACATGTGGACGAG. This gives the protein CASSPLLGHVDE. The CDR3 as a whole reads CASSPLLGHVDEQYF.

This clone was observed at least ten times. Sequencing ends 3 residues short of the CDR3 end; the germline J gene provides the rest. The gene calls are TRBV29-1 and TRBJ2-7; TRBD2 agrees at 11 bases. This CDR3 is built from 14 residues. Germline trimming cut 7 bases from V and 1 base from J; bases unmatched to any gene: 6. Germline V gene lookup returns CDR1 SQVTM and CDR2 ANQGSEA. The CDR3 is CSARRLAGSYEQYF. The sequenced part of the CDR3 DNA is TGCAGCGCACGTAGACTAGCGGGATCCTACGAG.

This clone came up many times. The read terminates 3 residues ahead of where the CDR3 ends, so the germline J gene completes it. V gene TRBV7-2 combines with J gene TRBJ1-2; 7 nucleotides agree with TRBD1. Losses at the gene ends were 0 bases for V and 3 bases for J; bases not matched to a gene: 4. CDR1 and CDR2 (germline): SGHTA, FQGNSA. The CDR3 runs 15 residues. CDR3 sequence reads: CASSLATGTDYGYTF. Partial CDR3 DNA: TGTGCCAGCAGCTTAGCAACCGGGACAGACTATGGC.

This clone was picked up many times. The CDR3 end is not reached by the read, which stops 3 residues before it; the germline J gene fills it in. The V and J genes are TRBV7-3 and TRBJ2-3, with 7 bases that match TRBD1. The length of the CDR3 is 15 residues. The germline V gene encodes CDR1 SGHTA and CDR2 FQGTGA. The trim removed 5 bases at V and 2 bases at J, leaving 7 bases unmatched. The sequenced part of the CDR3 DNA is TGTGCCAGCAGCCCCGGGACAGACTTCACAGATACG. Translation gives CASSPGTDFTDT. The complete CDR3 protein is CASSPGTDFTDTQYF.

Many counts were recorded for this clone. The read ends 3 residues before the CDR3 terminus; that terminus is restored from the germline J gene. The chain recombines TRBV7-9 with TRBJ1-2; D uncertain. Germline assignment: CDR1 SEHNR and CDR2 FQNEAQ (reference sequence). Trimming took off 7 bases at V and 0 bases at J, with 9 bases between the two ends. This CDR3 has 13 residues. The CDR3 region is CASKGRSNYGYTF. The part of the CDR3 DNA that was read is TGTGCCAGCAAGGGTCGGTCTAACTATGGC.

In regard to this clone: Read sequence stops 3 residues before the CDR3 end, and the germline J gene provides the missing end. The V and J genes are TRBV18 and TRBJ1-3; D is possibly TRBD1 (6 bases). The CDR3 loop spans 14 amino acids. Germline loops: CDR1 KGHSH, CDR2 LQKENI. Trimming pared 5 bases from V and 4 bases from J, leaving 12 bases between. This CDR3 reads CASSTGNGGNTIYF. The part of the CDR3 DNA that was read is TGTGCCAGCTCAACAGGGAACGGAGGAAACACC. Variable domain in full (rest from reference TRBV18 and TRBJ1-3): NAGVMQNPRHLVRRRGQEARLRCSPMKGHSHVYWYRQLPEEGLKFMVYLQKENIIDESGMPKERFSAEFPKEGPSILRIQQVVRGDSAAYFCASSTGNGGNTIYFGEGSWLTVV.

This clone has a count of ten or more. The read ends 3 residues before the CDR3 terminus; that terminus is restored from the germline J gene. The genes are TRBV12-3 or TRBV12-4 and TRBJ2-4; 9 nucleotides agree with TRBD1. The junction had 12 bases not matched to a gene; V was cut back by 6 bases and J by 3 bases. The CDR3 runs to 17 residues. The CDR3 reads CASRATPDRGGKNIQYF. The sequenced CDR3 bases are TGTGCCAGCAGGGCCACGCCGGACAGGGGCGGCAAAAACATT.

At least ten counts were recorded for this clone. The observed sequence ends 3 residues before the CDR3 terminus, with the missing tail filled in from the germline J gene. The genes are TRBV4-2 and TRBJ2-2, with 9 bases lining up with TRBD1. The CDR3 is made up of 15 amino acids. Germline CDR1 LGHNA, CDR2 YNFKEQ. J lost 6 bases, V lost 6 bases, and 8 bases had no gene match. CDR3 loop: CASRQGARESGELFF. Partial CDR3 DNA: TGTGCCAGCAGACAGGGGGCCCGGGAATCCGGGGAG.

Of note for this clone: The read terminates 3 residues ahead of where the CDR3 ends, so the germline J gene completes it. J is TRBJ2-2 and V is TRBV2; the match to TRBD2 covers 11 bases. This CDR3 has 16 amino acids. Germline CDR1 and CDR2: SNHLY and FYNNEI. With 7 bases clipped from V and 1 base from J, the junction kept 5 bases outside the gene matches. The part of the CDR3 DNA that was read is TGTGCCAGCAAGTATACTAGCGGGGGGAACACCGGGGAG. Its protein is CASKYTSGGNTGE. In full, the CDR3 reads CASKYTSGGNTGELFF.